This TCR beta chain was sequenced during a study of shared clonotypes between healthy human individuals. The CDR3 length is 17 residues. Germline V gene data show CDR1 as SGHVS and CDR2 as FQNEAQ. With 3 bases clipped from V and 3 bases from J, the junction kept 12 bases outside the gene matches. Sequenced by immunoSEQ multiplex PCR; TCRdb stores in-frame clones only, minus some. The sample includes some 2,500,000 clones, under 95% seen only once; the top ten take 0.37%. Points on this clone: Its antigen is not identified.

Findings of the study overall: Non-shared clonotypes displayed generation probabilities falling below those of clonotypes present in all four donors.

The sequence came from a man younger than 30 in good health. Some clones in this sample may be carry-over from other donors' samples. The chain combines TRBV7-8 with TRBJ2-3; 7 bases align to TRBD1. The material sequenced was naive CD4+ T cells from PBMCs. Noted subset: CD45RA+ positively selected. The CDR3 sequence: CASSLGKRGQGTDTQYF. As DNA, the CDR3 is TGTGCCAGCAGCTTGGGCAAGAGGGGGCAGGGGACAGATACGCAGTATTTT. Variable domain in full (rest from reference TRBV7-8 and TRBJ2-3): GAGVSQSPRYKVAKRGQDVALRCDPISGHVSLFWYQQALGQGPEFLTYFQNEAQLDKSGLPSDRFFAERPEGSVSTLKIQRTQQEDSAVYLCASSLGKRGQGTDTQYFGPGTRLTVL.